Listed below are T cell receptor beta chains from one sample, sequenced in a study of chemoradiotherapy in HPV16-positive cancers. TCRdb keeps only in-frame clones here, not all; method: immunoSEQ multiplex PCR. The table shows roughly 14,000 clones, with roughly 90% occurring only once. The sample here was blood, taken from a patient who underwent chemoradiotherapy. The receptors stem from a human donor with HPV-associated anogenital cancer. Each CDR3 is given with its conserved first and last residue. A D gene is named only where the DNA matches it firmly. Some rows have no size entry. The others give once, few or many, or a class for an expanded clone.

v_gene: TRBV19; j_gene: TRBJ1-1; d_gene: TRBD1; abundance: NA; CDR3aa: CASSIGTGDAAEAFF; CDR3nt: TGTGCCAGTAGTATAGGAACAGGGGATGCTGCTGAAGCTTTCTTT
v_gene: TRBV29-1; j_gene: TRBJ1-2; d_gene: NA; abundance: NA; CDR3aa: CSALFRGGHTF; CDR3nt: TGCAGCGCCCTCTTCAGGGGCGGGCACACCTTC
v_gene: TRBV4-2; j_gene: TRBJ2-3; d_gene: TRBD2; abundance: NA; CDR3aa: CASSIRTSGESTDTQYF; CDR3nt: TGTGCCAGCAGCATCAGGACTAGCGGGGAGAGCACAGATACGCAGTATTTT
v_gene: TRBV30; j_gene: TRBJ2-1; d_gene: NA; abundance: NA; CDR3aa: CASETGTYNEQFF; CDR3nt: TGTGCCTCTGAGACAGGGACTTACAATGAGCAGTTCTTC
v_gene: TRBV30; j_gene: TRBJ1-2; d_gene: NA; abundance: NA; CDR3aa: CAWSPPGFYGYTF; CDR3nt: TGTGCCTGGTCCCCGCCGGGGTTCTATGGCTACACCTTC
v_gene: TRBV19; j_gene: TRBJ1-5; d_gene: NA; abundance: NA; CDR3aa: CASKARGSGPNQPQHF; CDR3nt: TGTGCCAGTAAGGCCCGCGGGTCCGGACCCAATCAGCCCCAGCATTTT
v_gene: TRBV30; j_gene: TRBJ1-2; d_gene: NA; abundance: NA; CDR3aa: CAWSVMARRGYTF; CDR3nt: TGTGCCTGGAGTGTGATGGCCCGCCGAGGCTACACCTTC
v_gene: TRBV18; j_gene: TRBJ2-5; d_gene: NA; abundance: NA; CDR3aa: CASSPREKGVETQYF; CDR3nt: TGTGCCAGCTCACCAAGGGAGAAGGGTGTGGAGACCCAGTACTTC
v_gene: TRBV20-1; j_gene: TRBJ1-6; d_gene: NA; abundance: NA; CDR3aa: CSASRSSPLHF; CDR3nt: TGCAGTGCTAGTCGGAGTTCACCCCTCCACTTT
v_gene: TRBV5-1; j_gene: TRBJ2-6; d_gene: NA; abundance: NA; CDR3aa: CASSLKTAVGVGANVLTF; CDR3nt: TGCGCCAGCAGCTTGAAGACAGCCGTTGGGGTGGGGGCCAACGTCCTGACTTTC
v_gene: TRBV11-1; j_gene: TRBJ1-1; d_gene: NA; abundance: few; CDR3aa: CASSLDRVNTEAFF; CDR3nt: TGTGCCAGCAGCTTAGACAGGGTGAACACTGAAGCTTTCTTT
v_gene: TRBV13; j_gene: TRBJ1-1; d_gene: NA; abundance: NA; CDR3aa: CASSIRGSGVNTEAFF; CDR3nt: TGTGCCAGCAGTATCCGAGGGTCGGGAGTGAACACTGAAGCTTTCTTT
v_gene: TRBV11-2; j_gene: TRBJ2-7; d_gene: NA; abundance: NA; CDR3aa: CASSLGPGGAYEQYF; CDR3nt: TGTGCCAGCAGCTTAGGCCCAGGCGGAGCCTACGAGCAGTACTTC
v_gene: TRBV6-5; j_gene: TRBJ1-6; d_gene: TRBD1; abundance: once; CDR3aa: CASSYSLQGSRPLHF; CDR3nt: TGTGCCAGCAGTTACTCTTTACAGGGGAGTAGACCCCTCCACTTT
v_gene: TRBV10-3; j_gene: TRBJ1-6; d_gene: NA; abundance: NA; CDR3aa: CATGVGDDSPLHF; CDR3nt: TGTGCCACGGGGGTGGGGGATGATTCACCCCTCCACTTT
v_gene: TRBV4-1; j_gene: TRBJ2-5; d_gene: NA; abundance: NA; CDR3aa: CASSQVTGGLGETQYF; CDR3nt: TGCGCCAGCAGCCAAGTTACCGGGGGCCTGGGAGAGACCCAGTACTTC
v_gene: TRBV18; j_gene: TRBJ1-3; d_gene: NA; abundance: NA; CDR3aa: CASATRQEEGGNTIYF; CDR3nt: TGTGCCAGCGCCACCAGGCAGGAGGAGGGTGGAAACACCATATATTTT
v_gene: TRBV11-2; j_gene: TRBJ1-1; d_gene: NA; abundance: NA; CDR3aa: CASSSFAGLGEAFF; CDR3nt: TGTGCCAGCAGCTCCTTTGCGGGCCTCGGTGAAGCTTTCTTT
v_gene: TRBV6-1; j_gene: TRBJ2-2; d_gene: TRBD2; abundance: NA; CDR3aa: CASSGLAGNTGELFF; CDR3nt: TGTGCCAGCAGTGGACTAGCGGGGAACACCGGGGAGCTGTTTTTT
v_gene: TRBV27; j_gene: TRBJ2-3; d_gene: TRBD2; abundance: once; CDR3aa: CASSGSSGGLITQYF; CDR3nt: TGTGCCAGCAGTGGTTCTAGCGGGGGCCTAATTACGCAGTATTTT
v_gene: TRBV4-1; j_gene: TRBJ2-2; d_gene: NA; abundance: once; CDR3aa: CASSQEVGLGGELFF; CDR3nt: TGCGCCAGCAGCCAAGAGGTTGGATTGGGCGGGGAGCTGTTTTTT
v_gene: TRBV6-1; j_gene: TRBJ2-5; d_gene: NA; abundance: NA; CDR3aa: CASSGAGKGPQETQYF; CDR3nt: TGTGCCAGCAGTGGGGCGGGGAAGGGCCCCCAAGAGACCCAGTACTTC
v_gene: TRBV7-6; j_gene: TRBJ2-7; d_gene: NA; abundance: NA; CDR3aa: CASSPGTGAYEQYF; CDR3nt: TGTGCCAGCAGCCCCGGGACGGGAGCCTACGAGCAGTACTTC
v_gene: TRBV27; j_gene: TRBJ1-2; d_gene: NA; abundance: NA; CDR3aa: CASSLAGRLTNYGYTF; CDR3nt: TGTGCCAGCAGTTTGGCCGGGAGGTTGACTAACTATGGCTACACCTTC
v_gene: TRBV18; j_gene: TRBJ1-5; d_gene: NA; abundance: NA; CDR3aa: CASSPRAAVGQPQHF; CDR3nt: TGTGCCAGCTCACCGAGGGCGGCCGTGGGTCAGCCCCAGCATTTT
v_gene: TRBV2; j_gene: TRBJ2-7; d_gene: NA; abundance: once; CDR3aa: CASIGTYEQYF; CDR3nt: TGTGCCAGCATCGGGACCTACGAGCAGTACTTC
v_gene: TRBV7-8; j_gene: TRBJ1-2; d_gene: TRBD1; abundance: NA; CDR3aa: CASSLEGLPGGSGYGYTF; CDR3nt: TGTGCCAGCAGCTTAGAGGGTCTGCCAGGGGGAAGCGGCTATGGCTACACCTTC
v_gene: TRBV19; j_gene: TRBJ1-2; d_gene: NA; abundance: NA; CDR3aa: CASSMPPRTGYTF; CDR3nt: TGTGCCAGTAGTATGCCCCCCCGCACCGGCTACACCTTC
v_gene: TRBV18; j_gene: TRBJ2-7; d_gene: NA; abundance: NA; CDR3aa: CASSPDYHGVSYEQYF; CDR3nt: TGTGCCAGCTCTCCCGACTACCACGGAGTCTCCTACGAGCAGTACTTC
v_gene: TRBV14; j_gene: TRBJ1-1; d_gene: NA; abundance: few; CDR3aa: CASSQDHRIEAFF; CDR3nt: TGTGCCAGCAGCCAAGATCATAGGATTGAAGCTTTCTTT
v_gene: TRBV11-2; j_gene: TRBJ2-7; d_gene: NA; abundance: NA; CDR3aa: CASSSRQANYEQYF; CDR3nt: TGTGCCAGCAGCTCCCGACAAGCAAACTACGAGCAGTACTTC
v_gene: TRBV9; j_gene: TRBJ1-3; d_gene: NA; abundance: once; CDR3aa: CASAGNTIYF; CDR3nt: TGTGCCAGCGCAGGAAACACCATATATTTT
v_gene: TRBV10-1; j_gene: TRBJ1-2; d_gene: TRBD1; abundance: NA; CDR3aa: CASHTRWTGSNGYTF; CDR3nt: TGCGCCAGCCACACCCGTTGGACAGGGTCTAATGGCTACACCTTC
v_gene: TRBV6-1; j_gene: TRBJ2-7; d_gene: TRBD2; abundance: once; CDR3aa: CASKLGSGGYEQYF; CDR3nt: TGTGCCAGCAAGTTAGGTAGCGGGGGCTACGAGCAGTACTTC
v_gene: TRBV2; j_gene: TRBJ1-5; d_gene: NA; abundance: NA; CDR3aa: CASRDRSGGNQPQHF; CDR3nt: TGTGCCAGCAGAGATAGGTCCGGGGGCAATCAGCCCCAGCATTTT
v_gene: TRBV18; j_gene: TRBJ2-7; d_gene: NA; abundance: NA; CDR3aa: CASSPGGREDYEQYF; CDR3nt: TGTGCCAGCTCACCGGGGGGGCGCGAGGATTACGAGCAGTACTTC
v_gene: TRBV7-3; j_gene: TRBJ2-2; d_gene: NA; abundance: NA; CDR3aa: CASSLRGQNTGELFF; CDR3nt: TGTGCCAGCAGCTTACGGGGACAGAACACCGGGGAGCTGTTTTTT
v_gene: TRBV18; j_gene: TRBJ1-2; d_gene: TRBD1; abundance: NA; CDR3aa: CASSQGGQGEGYTF; CDR3nt: TGTGCCAGCTCACAGGGAGGACAGGGGGAAGGCTACACCTTC
v_gene: TRBV15; j_gene: TRBJ1-1; d_gene: TRBD1; abundance: NA; CDR3aa: CATSRAGTAYAEAFF; CDR3nt: TGTGCCACCAGCAGAGCCGGGACAGCTTACGCTGAAGCTTTCTTT
v_gene: TRBV4-3; j_gene: TRBJ1-2; d_gene: NA; abundance: NA; CDR3aa: CASSQTYGGYTF; CDR3nt: TGCGCCAGCAGCCAAACGTACGGGGGCTACACCTTC
v_gene: TRBV19; j_gene: TRBJ2-5; d_gene: NA; abundance: NA; CDR3aa: CASSIGQDQETQYF; CDR3nt: TGTGCCAGTAGTATAGGACAGGATCAAGAGACCCAGTACTTC
v_gene: TRBV5-1; j_gene: TRBJ2-7; d_gene: NA; abundance: once; CDR3aa: CASSLGKNYEQYF; CDR3nt: TGCGCCAGCAGCTTGGGAAAAAACTACGAGCAGTACTTC
v_gene: TRBV7-2; j_gene: TRBJ2-7; d_gene: NA; abundance: NA; CDR3aa: CASSGGLSYEQYF; CDR3nt: TGTGCCAGCAGCGGGGGACTCTCCTACGAGCAGTACTTC
v_gene: TRBV18; j_gene: TRBJ2-7; d_gene: NA; abundance: NA; CDR3aa: CASSPRERGREQYF; CDR3nt: TGTGCCAGCTCACCCCGAGAGAGGGGGAGGGAGCAGTACTTC
v_gene: TRBV7-3; j_gene: TRBJ2-5; d_gene: TRBD1; abundance: NA; CDR3aa: CASSNSGTGEETQYF; CDR3nt: TGTGCCAGCAGCAACTCCGGGACAGGGGAAGAGACCCAGTACTTC
v_gene: TRBV14; j_gene: TRBJ1-1; d_gene: NA; abundance: NA; CDR3aa: CASSQDRGTEAFF; CDR3nt: TGTGCCAGCAGCCAAGATAGGGGTACTGAAGCTTTCTTT
v_gene: TRBV5-1; j_gene: TRBJ1-2; d_gene: NA; abundance: NA; CDR3aa: CASSLEGSTYGYTF; CDR3nt: TGCGCCAGCAGCTTGGAGGGGTCTACCTATGGCTACACCTTC
v_gene: TRBV27; j_gene: TRBJ2-5; d_gene: NA; abundance: once; CDR3aa: CASSLSGARQETQYF; CDR3nt: TGTGCCAGCAGTTTATCTGGGGCCCGGCAAGAGACCCAGTACTTC
v_gene: TRBV6-5; j_gene: TRBJ1-1; d_gene: NA; abundance: NA; CDR3aa: CASTANTEAFF; CDR3nt: TGTGCCAGCACTGCGAACACTGAAGCTTTCTTT
v_gene: TRBV7-9; j_gene: TRBJ2-4; d_gene: NA; abundance: NA; CDR3aa: CASSTGSQLAKNIQYF; CDR3nt: TGTGCCAGCAGCACGGGTTCCCAGCTAGCCAAAAACATTCAGTACTTC
v_gene: TRBV5-1; j_gene: TRBJ1-2; d_gene: NA; abundance: NA; CDR3aa: CASSLAGRYYGYTF; CDR3nt: TGCGCCAGCAGCTTGGCCGGGAGGTACTATGGCTACACCTTC
v_gene: TRBV5-4; j_gene: TRBJ2-7; d_gene: NA; abundance: NA; CDR3aa: CASSLESYEQYF; CDR3nt: TGTGCCAGCAGCTTAGAATCCTACGAGCAGTACTTC
v_gene: TRBV5-4; j_gene: TRBJ2-5; d_gene: TRBD2; abundance: NA; CDR3aa: CASSLASGDYQETQYF; CDR3nt: TGTGCCAGCAGCTTGGCCAGCGGGGATTACCAAGAGACCCAGTACTTC